This entry is about one TCR beta chain. The V and J ends lost 5 bases and 4 bases respectively, with 11 bases between them. Germline assignment: CDR1 SGHNT and CDR2 YENEEA. The CDR3 extends over 14 amino acids. This sample was taken from a study of blood T cell repertoires in COVID-19. Libraries were prepared by immunoSEQ multiplex PCR; TCRdb keeps only in-frame clonotypes and omits some of them. The data contain about 220,000 clones, about 82% of them seen just once; the ten biggest clones take up around 2.5%. This sequence was found in a woman between 70 and 85 years old with COVID-19, enrolled during active disease. The gene calls are TRBV11-3 and TRBJ2-2, with TRBD1 as a possible D gene (6 bases). Sequencing was done on a sample of peripheral blood. Written as DNA, the CDR3 is TGTGCCAGCAGCACAGGGACGGGCACCGGGGAGCTGTTTTTT. Translation: CASSTGTGTGELFF.